This TCR beta chain stems from a study of blood T cell repertoires in COVID-19. On the study more broadly: Sites in the United States, Italy and Spain provided acute and convalescent COVID-19 samples. T cells, B-cell-depleted T cells, or PBMCs provided the cDNA or gDNA that served as material.

Authors' methods: Amplification of reference gene primers provided the estimated nucleated cell counts. The data were produced by immunoSEQ multiplex PCR, yet TCRdb's version contains in-frame clones alone and is incomplete. The D gene and trimming were derived from the DNA, and the V and J assignments and clone size from that table. This repertoire shows some 450,000 clones, approximately 88% found once; its top ten account for around 12%. This CDR3 comprises 12 residues. Germline V gene sequence: CDR1 GTSNPN, CDR2 SVGIG (reference sequence). The V gene end was trimmed by 1 base and the J gene end by 8 bases; junction bases not matched to a gene: 4. In Seattle, patients joined the study during active infection and were tracked longitudinally.

Material: peripheral blood. The V and J genes are TRBV30 and TRBJ1-1, with 7 bases that match TRBD1. The sequence was obtained from a woman between 45 and 60 years old with COVID-19, enrolled during active disease. The CDR3 DNA reads TGTGCCTGGAGTGACAGGGGACACGAAGCTTTCTTT. It translates to CAWSDRGHEAFF. Full variable domain (rest looked up from reference TRBV30 and TRBJ1-1): SQTIHQWPATLVQPVGSPLSLECTVEGTSNPNLYWYRQAAGRGLQLLFYSVGIGQISSEVPQNLSASRPQDRQFILSSKKLLLSDSGFYLCAWSDRGHEAFFGQGTRLTVV.